This T cell receptor (beta chain) is from a study of blood T cell repertoires in COVID-19. Study summary: The United States, Italy and Spain were the sources of the acute and convalescent COVID-19 samples. From T cells, B-cell-depleted T cells, or PBMCs came the material, which was cDNA or gDNA.

Trimming took 1 base from V and 8 from J, leaving 9 bases between them. The germline V gene encodes CDR1 SGHNT and CDR2 YYREEE (reference sequence). This CDR3 is built from 13 residues. As handled by the study authors: Reference gene primer amplification in the assay estimated nucleated cell counts. This table comes from immunoSEQ multiplex PCR, and its TCRdb copy is limited to in-frame clones, with some not included. Clonal size and the V and J genes are those of that table, whereas D and trimming came from the DNA. The table lists a few hundred thousand clones, approximately 87% of them singletons.

The sample comprised peripheral blood. The receptor was isolated from a man between 60 and 75 years old who had recovered from COVID-19. The chain joins TRBV5-4 to TRBJ2-2, with D possibly matching TRBD1 (5 bases). CDR3 DNA sequence: TGTGCCAGCAGCTTGTCAGGGTCAGGGGAGCTGTTTTTT. Protein: CASSLSGSGELFF.